These T cell receptor beta chains were read from a single sample in a study of cytomegalovirus exposure and HLA in healthy donors. Libraries were prepared by immunoSEQ multiplex PCR; TCRdb keeps only in-frame clonotypes and omits some of them. The repertoire holds about 94,000 clones, around 69% seen once, with 3.9% in the top ten. Sequenced sample: PBMCs. The receptors derive from a man aged 25-40 years in good health and CMV-seronegative. The CDR3 runs from the conserved cysteine through the conserved F or W. Fields, in order: J gene, D gene, clone size, V gene, CDR3 DNA, CDR3 protein. D genes are given only for firm matches. Rows give clone size only sometimes, using once, few, many, or a class for an expanded clone.

>TRBJ2-5|NA|NA|TRBV5-4
TGTGCCAGCAGCGCGGAGACAGTTTTCCAAGAGACCCAGTACTTC
CASSAETVFQETQYF
>TRBJ1-5|NA|few|TRBV15
TGTGCCACCAGCAGAGATTCCGAGGGTTTGGATCAGCCCCAGCATTTT
CATSRDSEGLDQPQHF
>TRBJ2-7|TRBD1|few|TRBV10-1
TGCGCCAGCGGCCCCGGGACAGGGTCCTACGAGCAGTACTTC
CASGPGTGSYEQYF
>TRBJ2-1|TRBD2|NA|TRBV7-3
TGTGCCAGCAGCCCGCGGACTAGCGCGGCCTACAATGAGCAGTTCTTC
CASSPRTSAAYNEQFF
>TRBJ2-7|TRBD2|few|TRBV28
TGTGCCAGCACCACTAGCGTCTCCTACGAGCAGTACTTC
CASTTSVSYEQYF
>TRBJ2-5|TRBD1|once|TRBV5-1
TGCGCCAGCAGCAGCACAGGGGGTTCGGCAAAGACCCAGTACTTC
CASSSTGGSAKTQYF
>TRBJ1-2|NA|NA|TRBV29-1
TGCAGCGTTTCAGGACATTCGGGGGACTATGGCTACACCTTC
CSVSGHSGDYGYTF
>TRBJ1-6|TRBD1|NA|TRBV7-2
TGTGCCAGCAGCTTAAAACCCGCGACAGGGACTGTATCCCTCCACTTT
CASSLKPATGTVSLHF
>TRBJ2-2|TRBD2|NA|TRBV11-2
TGTGCCAGCAGCCTCGGACTAGTTTCCGGGGAGCTGTTTTTT
CASSLGLVSGELFF
>TRBJ2-1|NA|NA|TRBV20-1
TGCAGTGCTCTCTACAATGAGCAGTTCTTC
CSALYNEQFF
>TRBJ1-2|NA|NA|TRBV5-1
TGCGCCAGCAGCTCAGGGGTTAACTATGGCTACACCTTC
CASSSGVNYGYTF
>TRBJ2-5|NA|few|TRBV27
TGTGCCAGCAGCCCGAATCCTACAGGGAAAGAGACCCAGTACTTC
CASSPNPTGKETQYF
>TRBJ2-7|TRBD1|NA|TRBV27
TGTGCCAGCAGGCCTGAAGCAGGGGGCCTCGAGCAGTACTTC
CASRPEAGGLEQYF
>TRBJ2-7|NA|once|TRBV4-2
TGTGCCAGCAGCCAAGAAAGTCCCTACGAGCAGTACTTC
CASSQESPYEQYF
>TRBJ1-2|NA|NA|TRBV18
TGTGCCAGCTCATCCCTTCCTTATGCGTCTAACTATGGCTACACCTTC
CASSSLPYASNYGYTF
>TRBJ1-5|TRBD1|NA|TRBV19
TGTGCCAGTAGTTTCAGGACAGGTCGCGTGGGCAATCAGCCCCAGCATTTT
CASSFRTGRVGNQPQHF
>TRBJ2-1|TRBD2|NA|TRBV27
TGTGCCAGCAGTTTACTAGCGGGACGTCCCGAGCAGTTCTTC
CASSLLAGRPEQFF
>TRBJ2-7|NA|NA|TRBV5-1
TGCGCCAGCAGCGAGGTCAGGGCTTCTAGCTACGAGCAGTACTTC
CASSEVRASSYEQYF
>TRBJ2-7|TRBD1|NA|TRBV6-5
TGTGCCAGCAGTTACCTGGGACAGGGTTACGAGCAGTACTTC
CASSYLGQGYEQYF
>TRBJ2-2|NA|NA|TRBV5-1
TGCGCCAGCAGCTTGGCGGCGGGTGGGACCGGGGAGCTGTTTTTT
CASSLAAGGTGELFF
>TRBJ2-1|TRBD2|NA|TRBV13
TGTGCCAGCAGCTTAGCTAGCGGGTACTACAATGAGCAGTTCTTC
CASSLASGYYNEQFF
>TRBJ2-2|TRBD2|few|TRBV6-4
TGTGCCAGCAGTAATCGGGAGGCGAACACCGGGGAGCTGTTTTTT
CASSNREANTGELFF
>TRBJ1-1|NA|NA|TRBV5-1
TGCGCCAGCAGCTTGGGCAATCAGGGCAACACTGAAGCTTTCTTT
CASSLGNQGNTEAFF